Listed here are 27 T cell receptor beta chains from one sample, sequenced in a study of cytomegalovirus exposure and HLA in healthy donors. A multiplex PCR was run with 60 Vbeta primers and 13 Jbeta primers. TCRdb's copy holds only in-frame clones and misses some; the assay was immunoSEQ multiplex PCR. This sample's clone table lists 130,000 or so clones. The sequenced sample was PBMCs. The receptor source for this set is a woman in her thirties or forties in good health and CMV-seronegative.

This chain connects TRBV6-6 to TRBJ1-5, with TRBD1 matching over 7 bases. J lost 9 bases, V lost 2 bases, and 10 bases had no gene match. Germline lookup yields CDR1 MNHNY and CDR2 SVGAGI (reference sequence). The CDR3 totals 15 residues. CDR3 coding DNA: TGTGCCAGCAGTTACCCTGACAGGGTAGAGTGGCCCCAGCATTTT. Translation gives CASSYPDRVEWPQHF.

The V call is TRBV7-9, the J call TRBJ1-2; the match to TRBD1 covers 7 bases. V was pared by 1 base and J by 8 bases, with 7 bases of the junction left unmatched. This CDR3 spans 14 amino acids. The germline CDR1 and CDR2 sequences are SEHNR and FQNEAQ (reference sequence). The CDR3 DNA reads as TGTGCCAGCAGCTTAGTATTGACAGGGCAGGGCTACACCTTC. It specifies CASSLVLTGQGYTF.

The CDR3 loop reads CASRDSFRLTDTQYF. The CDR3 DNA follows: TGTGCCAGCAGAGACAGCTTTCGGCTTACAGATACGCAGTATTTT. V and J are TRBV6-1 and TRBJ2-3; the D gene is possibly TRBD1 (5 bases). Trimming removed 6 bases at V and 3 bases at J, with 16 bases between. The germline V gene has CDR1 MNHNS and CDR2 SASEGT. The CDR3 extends over 15 amino acids.

V and J are TRBV25-1 and TRBJ2-5, with D possibly matching TRBD2 (6 bases). The CDR3 has 13 amino acids. Germline-derived CDR1 and CDR2 are MGHDK and SYGVNS. Trimming took 4 bases from V and 5 from J, leaving 11 bases between them. The CDR3 loop reads CASSAAGWETQYF. In DNA form, the CDR3 reads TGTGCCAGCAGTGCGGCGGGGTGGGAGACCCAGTACTTC.

The V call is TRBV19, the J call TRBJ2-5; 8 bases are a match to TRBD2. Germline values: CDR1 LNHDA, CDR2 SQIVND (reference sequence). CDR3 length equals 14 residues. V lost 7 bases and J lost 2; bases outside the gene matches: 6. CDR3 region: CASKISGDQETQYF. For the CDR3, the DNA is TGTGCCAGTAAAATTAGCGGGGATCAAGAGACCCAGTACTTC.

The rearrangement links TRBV4-3 to TRBJ1-1; D is unresolved. The CDR3 contains 14 residues. The germline gives CDR1 LGHNA, CDR2 YSLEER. V was clipped by 2 bases and J by 0 bases, with 7 bases between them. The CDR3 sequence is CASSQRHMNTEAFF. For the CDR3, the DNA is TGCGCCAGCAGCCAAAGACACATGAACACTGAAGCTTTCTTT.

The chain couples TRBV5-1 to TRBJ2-1, with a tentative D call TRBD2 (5 bases). CDR1 is SGHRS, CDR2 YFSETQ, per germline. The CDR3 is 15 residues long. The V gene lost 0 bases and the J gene lost 0 bases, with 7 bases spanning the gap. The CDR3: CASSLVGSSYNEQFF. The CDR3 DNA reads as TGCGCCAGCAGCTTGGTGGGGAGCTCCTACAATGAGCAGTTCTTC. Looking up the rest from reference TRBV5-1 and TRBJ2-1 gives the full variable domain: KAGVTQTPRYLIKTRGQQVTLSCSPISGHRSVSWYQQTPGQGLQFLFEYFSETQRNKGNFPGRFSGRQFSNSRSEMNVSTLELGDSALYLCASSLVGSSYNEQFFGPGTRLTVL.

Note on this clone: A read error may produce the germline difference seen at one junction end. This sequence joins TRBV7-7 and TRBJ2-5; 9 positions agree with TRBD1. Germline V CDR1 and CDR2: SSHAT, FNYEAQ (reference sequence). The CDR3 runs 16 residues. DNA for the CDR3: TGTGCTAGCAGCTTAGCGGTTACAGGGGGCGGGGAGACCCAGTACTTC. As protein: CASSLAVTGGGETQYF.

The V call is TRBV5-1, the J call TRBJ2-3; 12 bases align to TRBD2. This CDR3 spans 16 amino acids. Germline CDR1 SGHRS, CDR2 YFSETQ. The V segment lost 4 bases and the J segment 2 bases; nucleotides outside the gene matches: 5. The CDR3 reads CASSQGTSGSTDTQYF. The CDR3 region has the DNA TGCGCCAGCAGCCAAGGGACTAGCGGGTCCACAGATACGCAGTATTTT.

This rearrangement joins TRBV18 to TRBJ1-3, with D perhaps TRBD1 (6 bases). Trimming took 3 bases from V and 2 from J, leaving 17 bases between them. This CDR3 spans 17 amino acids. Germline V gives CDR1 KGHSH, CDR2 LQKENI. The CDR3 protein is CASSPQRGRTAGNTIYF. Written as DNA, the CDR3 is TGTGCCAGCTCACCTCAACGAGGCCGGACAGCTGGAAACACCATATATTTT.

Remarks on this clone: Its ends do not fully match the called genes, so a read error is possible. This chain connects TRBV7-7 to TRBJ2-7; D is unclear. Germline lookup yields CDR1 SSHAT and CDR2 FNYEAQ (reference sequence). The CDR3 is 13 residues long. CDR3 sequence: CASSPEYSYEQYF. CDR3 nucleotide sequence: TGTGCTAGCAGCCCTGAGTATAGCTACGAGCAGTACTTC.

The chain links TRBV6-5 to TRBJ2-7, with 8 bases fitting TRBD1. CDR3 length: 15 amino acids. In germline, CDR1 is MNHEY, CDR2 SVGAGI. Germline trimming cut 5 bases from V and 3 bases from J; bases unmatched to any gene: 9. This chain's CDR3 is CASSLTLGQGYEQYF. For the CDR3, the DNA is TGTGCCAGCAGTCTTACCTTAGGACAGGGCTACGAGCAGTACTTC.

This chain connects TRBV5-1 to TRBJ2-7; TRBD1 agrees at 7 bases. This CDR3 comprises 15 residues. Per the germline V gene, CDR1 is SGHRS and CDR2 is YFSETQ. After removal of 0 bases from V and 1 base from J, the junction contained 4 bases not matched to a gene. The DNA of the CDR3 is TGCGCCAGCAGCTTGGGACAGGGCGTTTCCTACGAGCAGTACGTC. As protein: CASSLGQGVSYEQYV.

The genes are TRBV5-1 and TRBJ2-4; no firm D call. The CDR3 contains 16 residues. The germline CDR1 and CDR2 sequences are SGHRS and YFSETQ. V lost 4 bases and J lost 0, with 14 bases in between. In DNA, the CDR3 is TGCGCCAGCAGCCCGGAAACAGACAAAGCCAAAAACATTCAGTACTTC. As protein: CASSPETDKAKNIQYF. Using reference TRBV5-1 and TRBJ2-4 for the parts outside the CDR3, the full variable domain is KAGVTQTPRYLIKTRGQQVTLSCSPISGHRSVSWYQQTPGQGLQFLFEYFSETQRNKGNFPGRFSGRQFSNSRSEMNVSTLELGDSALYLCASSPETDKAKNIQYFGAGTRLSVL.

The genes are TRBV10-3 and TRBJ2-3; D is ambiguous. CDR1 is ENHRY and CDR2 is SYGVKD in the germline V gene. With 3 bases removed from V and 5 bases from J, the gap between germline ends came to 9 bases. This CDR3 is built from 13 residues. The CDR3 protein is CAISENEQDTQYF. CDR3 sequence (DNA): TGTGCCATCAGTGAAAATGAACAAGATACGCAGTATTTT.

V usage is TRBV5-1 and J usage is TRBJ2-3; TRBD1 matches 7 bases. The trim removed 0 bases at V and 9 bases at J, leaving 22 bases unmatched. CDR3 length equals 19 residues. Germline V CDR1 and CDR2: SGHRS, YFSETQ. In DNA form, the CDR3 reads TGCGCCAGCAGCTTGGGTGACAGGGTCACCCTGATAAGTGCTGAGACGCAGTATTTT. Translated: CASSLGDRVTLISAETQYF.

The chain recombines TRBV10-3 with TRBJ2-2; perhaps TRBD1 as D (6 bases). The germline V gene encodes CDR1 ENHRY and CDR2 SYGVKD. V shed 7 bases and J shed 6 bases, with 27 bases lying between them. The CDR3 has 18 amino acids. The DNA for the CDR3 is TGTGCCATCACCAACACAGGGTCTCGGACTCCCCGGGCCGGGGAGCTGTTTTTT. Protein: CAITNTGSRTPRAGELFF.

This chain connects TRBV5-4 to TRBJ2-2; the match to TRBD1 covers 11 bases. V was pared by 6 bases and J by 5 bases, with 6 bases of the junction left unmatched. The V gene's germline CDR1 is SGHNT and CDR2 YYREEE (reference sequence). This CDR3 is 15 amino acids long. The CDR3 here is CASNGQGAGTGELFF. In DNA form, the CDR3 reads TGTGCCAGCAACGGACAGGGGGCAGGGACCGGGGAGCTGTTTTTT.

V usage is TRBV4-3 and J usage is TRBJ2-3; tentatively, D is TRBD2 (5 bases). CDR1 LGHNA and CDR2 YSLEER come from the germline V gene. The V end lost 0 bases, the J end lost 9 bases, and 10 bases lay between the germline ends. The CDR3 consists of 13 residues. CDR3 nucleotide sequence: TGCGCCAGCAGCCAAGACAGGCCGGGGACGCAGTATTTT. The encoded protein is CASSQDRPGTQYF.

J is TRBJ2-7 and V is TRBV27; maybe TRBD2 (5 bases). The CDR3 loop spans 15 amino acids. V lost 8 bases to trimming and J lost 0 bases, with 17 bases between them. Germline assignment: CDR1 MNHEY and CDR2 SMNVEV (reference sequence). In DNA, the CDR3 is TGTGCCAGCCGAGGATTGAGGGAGAGCTCCTACGAGCAGTACGTC. Translation: CASRGLRESSYEQYV.

The CDR3 loop is CASSQEDRLYGYTF. CDR3 DNA: TGCGCCAGCAGCCAAGAGGACAGGCTCTATGGCTACACCTTC. This sequence joins TRBV4-3 and TRBJ1-2; 7 bases match TRBD1. The CDR3 spans 14 residues. The V gene's germline CDR1 is LGHNA and CDR2 YSLEER. With 0 bases clipped from V and 4 bases from J, the junction kept 2 bases outside the gene matches.

The chain employs TRBV9 and TRBJ1-2, with D uncertain. Trimming pared 4 bases from V and 4 bases from J, leaving 17 bases between. This CDR3 is built from 15 residues. Germline CDR1 SGDLS, CDR2 YYNGEE. The CDR3 region is CASSLRLAPIYGYTF. The DNA for the CDR3 is TGTGCCAGCAGCCTCCGCCTGGCTCCGATCTATGGCTACACCTTC.

The V and J genes are TRBV19 and TRBJ2-5, with TRBD1 matching over 7 bases. The germline V gene encodes CDR1 LNHDA and CDR2 SQIVND (reference sequence). The CDR3 is made up of 13 amino acids. V dropped 4 bases and J dropped 7; count of bases not matched to a gene: 6. The CDR3 DNA reads TGTGCCAGTAGTACGGACAGGTCGGCGACCCAGTACTTC. It codes for CASSTDRSATQYF. Full variable domain (missing parts from reference TRBV19 and TRBJ2-5): DGGITQSPKYLFRKEGQNVTLSCEQNLNHDAMYWYRQDPGQGLRLIYYSQIVNDFQKGDIAEGYSVSREKKESFPLTVTSAQKNPTAFYLCASSTDRSATQYFGPGTRLLVL.

This sequence joins TRBV6-1 and TRBJ1-1, with no clear D. Per germline, CDR1 MNHNS and CDR2 SASEGT. V was clipped by 0 bases and J by 3 bases, with 8 bases between them. CDR3 size: 14 residues. The CDR3 bases are TGTGCCAGCAGTGAAGCAGCACGGTACACTGAAGCTTTCTTT. Protein: CASSEAARYTEAFF.

V usage is TRBV7-3 and J usage is TRBJ1-1; D gene ambiguous. Trimming removed 1 base at V and 2 bases at J, with 8 bases between. The V gene's germline CDR1 is SGHTA and CDR2 FQGTGA. The CDR3 sequence is 14 residues long. CDR3 sequence: CASSLMASNTEAFF. The CDR3 DNA is TGTGCCAGCAGCTTAATGGCCTCTAACACTGAAGCTTTCTTT.

This chain joins TRBV7-9 and TRBJ1-3; the D is unclear. This CDR3 is 13 amino acids long. Germline lookup yields CDR1 SEHNR and CDR2 FQNEAQ (reference sequence). The V and J ends lost 4 bases and 4 bases respectively, with 8 bases between them. CDR3 in DNA: TGTGCCAGCAGCTACGATCAGGGAAACACCATATATTTT. Translating gives CASSYDQGNTIYF.

The chain recombines TRBV11-2 with TRBJ1-4; maybe TRBD1 (5 bases). V was shortened by 4 bases and J by 4 bases, with 13 bases between the two germline ends. Germline CDR1 SGHAT, CDR2 FQNNGV. The CDR3 sequence is 15 residues long. The CDR3 loop is CASSSHGGVNEKLFF. The CDR3 bases are TGTGCCAGCAGCTCCCATGGAGGGGTTAATGAAAAACTGTTTTTT.